Detailed here is one T cell receptor beta chain. Its antigen is unknown. These data are taken from a study of long-term antiretroviral therapy in people with HIV. Trimming removed 4 bases from V and 3 bases from J; junction bases left unmatched: 3. From germline, CDR1 is KGHSH and CDR2 LQKENI. This CDR3 has 14 residues. Per donor, a minimum of one pre-ART and a minimum of two post-ART PBMC samples were available. Study-level findings and limits: Diversity rose after ART but stayed below transplant donor controls.

At the survey level, the v3.0 immunoSEQ assay was run. Assay: immunoSEQ multiplex PCR; the TCRdb copy retains only in-frame clones and omits some. The sample has tens of thousands of clones; more than 80% are singletons. V is TRBV18 and J is TRBJ1-1; 9 bases align to TRBD1. This sequence was found in a man aged 50 to 60 with HIV. The sequenced sample was unsorted PBMCs, obtained 3.2 years before starting antiretroviral therapy. CDR3 amino acids: CASSLDRGDTEAFF. Written as DNA, the CDR3 is TGTGCCAGCTCACTCGACAGGGGGGACACTGAAGCTTTCTTT. Based on the CDR3 plus reference TRBV18 and TRBJ1-1, the full variable domain is NAGVMQNPRHLVRRRGQEARLRCSPMKGHSHVYWYRQLPEEGLKFMVYLQKENIIDESGMPKERFSAEFPKEGPSILRIQQVVRGDSAAYFCASSLDRGDTEAFFGQGTRLTVV.